These 15 T cell receptor beta chains share one sample of origin, sequenced in a study of cytomegalovirus exposure and HLA in healthy donors. The PCR had 60 Vbeta and 13 Jbeta primers. The table came from immunoSEQ multiplex PCR; TCRdb's copy has only in-frame clones and leaves some out. The sample lists about 150,000 clones; approximately 82% were seen once. The sequenced material came from PBMCs. These receptors all stem from a male donor in good health and CMV-seronegative.

In its sample, this clone was seen once. This CDR3 is also generated by other DNA sequences in the sample. This chain uses TRBV18 with TRBJ1-1, with D perhaps matching TRBD1 (5 bases). The germline V gene encodes CDR1 KGHSH and CDR2 LQKENI. This CDR3 contains 13 residues. V gave up 4 bases and J gave up 1 base, with 7 bases separating them. CDR3 protein: CASSQGENTEAFF. The CDR3 DNA follows: TGTGCCAGCTCACAAGGGGAGAACACTGAAGCTTTCTTT.

V is TRBV28 and J is TRBJ1-2; D not resolved. CDR3 length: 13 amino acids. CDR1 is MDHEN and CDR2 is SYDVKM in the germline V gene. The V end lost 7 bases, the J end lost 7 bases, and 16 bases lay between the germline ends. CDR3 sequence: CASTYPQGSGYTF. The CDR3 nucleotides read TGTGCCAGCACCTACCCCCAAGGGAGTGGCTACACCTTC.

The V and J genes are TRBV15 and TRBJ2-5, with TRBD1 matching 7 bases. V trimming: 4 bases; J trimming: 5 bases; junction bases outside the gene matches: 7. Germline V lookup: CDR1 LNHNV, CDR2 YYDKDF (reference sequence). The CDR3 extends over 14 amino acids. CDR3 sequence (DNA): TGTGCCACCAGCACGCGACAGGGATGGGAGACCCAGTACTTC. This codes for CATSTRQGWETQYF.

This clone was seen more than once but under ten times. The chain uses TRBV5-5 and TRBJ2-5, with 10 bases lining up with TRBD2. This CDR3 spans 16 amino acids. In germline, CDR1 is SGHKS, CDR2 YYEKEE (reference sequence). J was trimmed by 0 bases and V by 0 bases; bases with no gene match: 2. CDR3: CASSLVAGGDQETQYF. The CDR3 coding sequence is TGTGCCAGCAGCTTGGTAGCGGGGGGCGACCAAGAGACCCAGTACTTC.

This clone is a singleton in its sample. V is TRBV28 and J is TRBJ2-3, with D unclear. This CDR3 comprises 15 residues. Germline loops: CDR1 MDHEN, CDR2 SYDVKM. Trimming took 1 base from V and 2 from J, leaving 10 bases between them. The DNA of the CDR3 is TGTGCCAGCAGTTTATCGGCGGATGCCACAGATACGCAGTATTTT. It encodes CASSLSADATDTQYF.

The CDR3 loop is CASSPLAGEGSEQFF. Here the CDR3 DNA reads TGTGCCAGCAGTCCCCTGGCGGGGGAGGGGTCTGAGCAGTTCTTC. The chain has TRBV27 and TRBJ2-1, with 7 positions matching TRBD2. CDR1 is MNHEY, CDR2 SMNVEV, per germline (reference sequence). The CDR3 runs to 15 residues. With 5 bases clipped from V and 9 bases from J, the junction kept 13 bases outside the gene matches.

V and J are TRBV28 and TRBJ1-2; D unclear. Trimming removed 6 bases from V and 7 bases from J, with 15 bases in between. Looked up from germline, CDR1 is MDHEN and CDR2 is SYDVKM. The CDR3 contains 13 residues. For the CDR3, the DNA is TGTGCCAGCAGCACGAACGCCCCTACTGGCTACACCTTC. Translated: CASSTNAPTGYTF.

Comments on this clone: One end of the junction does not line up with germline, which may come from a read error. The chain combines TRBV7-8 with TRBJ2-2, with TRBD1 matching over 7 bases. CDR1 and CDR2 from the germline V gene are SGHVS and FQNEAQ. The CDR3 runs 16 residues. The CDR3 region is CASRLAGTANTGELFF. DNA of the CDR3: TGTGCCAGCCGCTTGGCTGGGACAGCGAACACCGGGGAGCTGTTTTTT.

This chain connects TRBV4-2 to TRBJ2-1; TRBD2 might be the D (9 bases). This CDR3 is 16 amino acids long. Trimming took off 1 base at V and 8 bases at J, with 18 bases between the two ends. Per the germline V gene, CDR1 is LGHNA and CDR2 is YNFKEQ. The CDR3 coding sequence is TGTGCCAGCAGCCAAGGGCCCCTAGCGGGACAGGATGAGCAGTTCTTC. It translates to CASSQGPLAGQDEQFF.

With regard to this clone: Other DNA sequences from this sample encode an identical CDR3 as well. J is TRBJ1-1 and V is TRBV5-4; D is possibly TRBD1 (6 bases). The CDR3 runs to 15 residues. Germline-derived CDR1 and CDR2 are SGHNT and YYREEE (reference sequence). The V and J ends lost 4 bases and 1 base respectively, with 14 bases between them. The CDR3 spells CASSMIWGQNTEAFF. The CDR3 bases are TGTGCCAGCAGCATGATTTGGGGGCAGAACACTGAAGCTTTCTTT.

V usage is TRBV5-4 and J usage is TRBJ1-1; a weak D match, TRBD1 (5 bases). The ends were cut back, 7 bases at V and 5 bases at J, with 12 bases in the middle. The length of the CDR3 is 12 residues. Germline-derived CDR1 and CDR2 are SGHNT and YYREEE (reference sequence). CDR3 loop: CASGTDDTEAFF. CDR3 nucleotide sequence: TGTGCCAGCGGGACTGATGATACTGAAGCTTTCTTT.

The CDR3 DNA reads as TGCGCCAGCAGCCAACTAACACAGGTTAACTACAATGAGCAGTTCTTC. This codes for CASSQLTQVNYNEQFF. V and J are TRBV4-1 and TRBJ2-1; D possibly corresponds to TRBD1 (5 bases). V was trimmed by 2 bases and J by 3 bases, leaving 14 bases between them. Germline CDR1 is MGHRA and CDR2 is YSYEKL. This CDR3 comprises 16 residues.

This clone was recorded a few times. V is TRBV6-5 and J is TRBJ1-1; 8 positions match TRBD1. After removal of 7 bases from V and 3 bases from J, the junction contained 10 bases not matched to a gene. The CDR3 has 15 amino acids. Germline CDR1 and CDR2: MNHEY and SVGAGI. The CDR3 DNA is TGTGCCAGCATCCTTTGGGGGACAGGTTACACTGAAGCTTTCTTT. Amino acid sequence: CASILWGTGYTEAFF.

The rearrangement joins TRBV6-5 to TRBJ1-2, with 8 bases that match TRBD1. Germline CDR1 MNHEY, CDR2 SVGAGI. CDR3 length: 14 amino acids. The ends lost 4 bases at V and 7 bases at J; junction bases unmatched: 8. CDR3 region: CASSSSQGAGGYTF. CDR3 in DNA: TGTGCCAGCAGTTCCTCCCAGGGGGCGGGTGGCTACACCTTC.

The CDR3 nucleotides are TGCGCCAGCAGCCCCGGACTAGGGGACACAGATACGCAGTATTTT. It is translated as CASSPGLGDTDTQYF. The V and J genes are TRBV5-1 and TRBJ2-3; 7 bases are a match to TRBD2. This CDR3 is built from 15 residues. Looked up from germline, CDR1 is SGHRS and CDR2 is YFSETQ. Trimming at V came to 4 bases and at J to 2 bases, leaving 7 bases not matched to a gene.